This T cell receptor beta chain was identified in a study of PD-L1 blockade in urothelial cancer. Time point of the sample: pretreatment peripheral blood. Here immunoSEQ multiplex PCR was the method, and the copy in TCRdb shows in-frame clones only, minus some. The top ten hold about 16% of the sample, which has some 40,000 clones, roughly 80% seen once. Looked up from germline, CDR1 is LNHDA and CDR2 is SQIVND (reference sequence). With V trimmed by 6 bases and J by 6 bases, 10 bases remained unmatched. The CDR3 is 15 residues long. This specimen was PBMCs, taken around atezolizumab (anti-PD-L1) treatment. This receptor was taken from a man at least 80 years old with urothelial cancer. The rearrangement links TRBV19 to TRBJ1-5; 8 bases agree with TRBD1. CDR3 sequence: CASRPFQGAAQPQHF. CDR3 nucleotides: TGTGCCAGTAGACCCTTCCAGGGGGCGGCTCAGCCCCAGCATTTT.